This paragraph covers one TCR beta chain sequence. Antigen unknown. These data come from a study of T cell responses to AZD1222 COVID-19 vaccine. The wider study: Second-dose timings of about 4 or about 12 weeks were pooled. Overall study findings and caveats: Spike-wide vaccine-associated CD4 TCRs dominated at 160-218 and 743-854. Increases in Spike-specific TCR breadth and depth were seen after two AZD1222 doses. Clonal diversity was possibly underestimated, and the donors were mostly white British, with more females.

V was clipped by 5 bases and J by 8 bases, with 22 bases between them. Germline V gene data show CDR1 as LNHDA and CDR2 as SQIVND (reference sequence). The CDR3 consists of 16 residues. Here immunoSEQ multiplex PCR was the method, and the copy in TCRdb shows in-frame clones only, minus some. The sample lists roughly 100,000 clones, less than 95% occurring once. The source of this sequence is an adult in good health. The starting material was peripheral blood, obtained on day 0 of AZD1222 vaccination. The V gene is TRBV19, the J gene TRBJ2-1, with D hard to call. The CDR3 region has the DNA TGTGCCAGTAGTTCCCGTATAGGAGTTCTTGCGGATGAGCAGTTCTTC. It specifies CASSSRIGVLADEQFF.